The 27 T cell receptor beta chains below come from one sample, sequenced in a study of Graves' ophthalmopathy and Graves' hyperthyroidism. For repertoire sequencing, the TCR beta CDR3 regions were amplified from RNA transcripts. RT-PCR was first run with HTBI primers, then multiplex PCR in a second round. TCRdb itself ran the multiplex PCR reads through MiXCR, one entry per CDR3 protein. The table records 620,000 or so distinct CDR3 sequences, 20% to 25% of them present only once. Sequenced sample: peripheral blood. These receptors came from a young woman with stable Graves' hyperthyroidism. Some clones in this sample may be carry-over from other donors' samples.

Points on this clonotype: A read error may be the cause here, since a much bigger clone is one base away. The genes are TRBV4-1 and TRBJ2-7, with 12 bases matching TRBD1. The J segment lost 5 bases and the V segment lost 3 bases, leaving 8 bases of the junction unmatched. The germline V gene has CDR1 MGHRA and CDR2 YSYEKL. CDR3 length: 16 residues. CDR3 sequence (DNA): TGCGCCAGCAGCCAGATCCCCGGGACAGGGGGCGACGAGCAGTACTTC. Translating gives CASSQIPGTGGDEQYF.

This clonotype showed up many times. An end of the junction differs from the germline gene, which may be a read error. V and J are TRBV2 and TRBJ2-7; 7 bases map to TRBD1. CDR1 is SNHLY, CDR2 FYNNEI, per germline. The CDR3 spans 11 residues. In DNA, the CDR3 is TGTGCCAGCAGTGAACTGGGACAGTGGTCCTTC. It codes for CASSELGQWSF.

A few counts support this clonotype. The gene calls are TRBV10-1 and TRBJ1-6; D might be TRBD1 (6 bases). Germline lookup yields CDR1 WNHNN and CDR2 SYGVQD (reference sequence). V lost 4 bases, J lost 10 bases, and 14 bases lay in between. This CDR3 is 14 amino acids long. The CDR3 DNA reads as TGCGCCAGCAGTGTGCAGGGGCGCGGGTCACCCCTCCACTTT. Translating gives CASSVQGRGSPLHF.

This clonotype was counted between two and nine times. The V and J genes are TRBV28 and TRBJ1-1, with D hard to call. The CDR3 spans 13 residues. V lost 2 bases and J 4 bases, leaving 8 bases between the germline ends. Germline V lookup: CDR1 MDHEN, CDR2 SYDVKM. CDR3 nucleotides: TGTGCCAGCAGTTTAGGGCATACCACTGAAGCTTTCTTT. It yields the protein CASSLGHTTEAFF.

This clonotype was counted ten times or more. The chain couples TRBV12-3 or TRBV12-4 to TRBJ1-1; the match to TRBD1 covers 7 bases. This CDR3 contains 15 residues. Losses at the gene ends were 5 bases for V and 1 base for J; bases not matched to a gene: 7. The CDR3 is CASSHHRGWNTEAFF. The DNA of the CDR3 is TGTGCCAGCAGTCATCACAGGGGATGGAACACTGAAGCTTTCTTT.

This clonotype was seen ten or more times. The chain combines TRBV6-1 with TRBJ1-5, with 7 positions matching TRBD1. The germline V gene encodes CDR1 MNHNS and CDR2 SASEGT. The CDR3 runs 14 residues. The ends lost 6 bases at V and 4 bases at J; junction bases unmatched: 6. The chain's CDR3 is CASSSGTVNQPQHF. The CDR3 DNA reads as TGTGCCAGCAGCTCCGGGACAGTTAATCAGCCCCAGCATTTT.

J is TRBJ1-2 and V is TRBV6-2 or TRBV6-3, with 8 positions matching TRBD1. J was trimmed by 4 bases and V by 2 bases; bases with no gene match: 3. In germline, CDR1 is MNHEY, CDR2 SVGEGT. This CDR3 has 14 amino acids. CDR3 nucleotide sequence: TGTGCCAGCAGTTACCGGGACAGGCCCTATGGCTACACCTTC. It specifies CASSYRDRPYGYTF.

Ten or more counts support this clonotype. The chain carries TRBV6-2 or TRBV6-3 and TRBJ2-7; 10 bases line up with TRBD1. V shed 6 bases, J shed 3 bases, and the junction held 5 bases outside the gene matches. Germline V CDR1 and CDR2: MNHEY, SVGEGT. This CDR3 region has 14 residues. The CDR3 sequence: CASRTGTGDYEQYF. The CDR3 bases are TGTGCCAGCAGGACCGGGACAGGGGACTACGAGCAGTACTTC.

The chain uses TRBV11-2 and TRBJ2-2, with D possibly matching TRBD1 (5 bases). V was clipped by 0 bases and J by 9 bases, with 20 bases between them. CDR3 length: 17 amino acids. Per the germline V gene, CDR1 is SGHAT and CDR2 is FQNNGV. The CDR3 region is CASSLDRWLDTGRELFF. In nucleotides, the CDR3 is TGTGCCAGCAGCTTAGATAGGTGGTTGGACACGGGTCGGGAGCTGTTTTTT.

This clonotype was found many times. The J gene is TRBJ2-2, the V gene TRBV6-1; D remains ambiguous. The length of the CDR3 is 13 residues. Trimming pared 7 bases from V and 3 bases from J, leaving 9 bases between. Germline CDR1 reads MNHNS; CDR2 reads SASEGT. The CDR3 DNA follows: TGTGCCAGCAAGGAAGATTACACCGGGGAGCTGTTTTTT. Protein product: CASKEDYTGELFF.

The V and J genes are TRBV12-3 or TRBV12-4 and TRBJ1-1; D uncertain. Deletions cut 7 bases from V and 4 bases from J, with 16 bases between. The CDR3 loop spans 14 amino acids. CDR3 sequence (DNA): TGTGCCAGCAACTTGGCAGCAAAGGGCACTGAAGCTTTCTTT. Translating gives CASNLAAKGTEAFF.

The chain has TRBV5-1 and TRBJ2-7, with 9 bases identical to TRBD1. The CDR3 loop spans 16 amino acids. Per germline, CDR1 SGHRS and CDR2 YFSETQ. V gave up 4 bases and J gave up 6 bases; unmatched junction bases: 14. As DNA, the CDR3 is TGCGCCAGCAGCCCTACCTGGACAGGGGTAAGCGGCGAGCAGTACTTC. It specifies CASSPTWTGVSGEQYF.

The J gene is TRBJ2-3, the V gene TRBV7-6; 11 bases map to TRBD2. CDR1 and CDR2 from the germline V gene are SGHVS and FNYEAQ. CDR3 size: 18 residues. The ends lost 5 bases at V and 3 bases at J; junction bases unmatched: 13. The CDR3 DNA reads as TGTGCCAGCAGCCTCCGCCTTTATCTAGCGGGAGGTACAGATACGCAGTATTTT. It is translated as CASSLRLYLAGGTDTQYF.

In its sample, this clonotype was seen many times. This chain's CDR3 is CASSLRGRVTEAFF. In DNA form, the CDR3 reads TGTGCCAGCAGTTTGCGGGGGCGCGTCACTGAAGCTTTCTTT. This chain links TRBV12-3 or TRBV12-4 with TRBJ1-1, with D maybe TRBD1 (6 bases). This CDR3 spans 14 amino acids. V was trimmed by 3 bases and J by 4 bases, leaving 12 bases between them.

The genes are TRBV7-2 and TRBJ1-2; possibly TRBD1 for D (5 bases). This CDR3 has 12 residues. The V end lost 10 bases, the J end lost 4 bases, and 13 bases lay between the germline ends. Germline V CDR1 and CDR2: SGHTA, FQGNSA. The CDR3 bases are TGTGCCACCGGACAAAGGTCCTATGGCTACACCTTC. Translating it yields CATGQRSYGYTF.

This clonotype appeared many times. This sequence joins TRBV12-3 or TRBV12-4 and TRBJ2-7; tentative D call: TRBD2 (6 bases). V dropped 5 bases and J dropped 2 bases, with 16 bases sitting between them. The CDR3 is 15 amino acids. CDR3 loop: CASSRALEGPYEQYF. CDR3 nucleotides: TGTGCCAGCAGTCGGGCCTTGGAGGGCCCCTACGAGCAGTACTTC.

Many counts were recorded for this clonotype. In DNA form, the CDR3 reads TGTGCCAGCTCGAATCGGGGGGCCCTCTATGGCTACACCTTC. It yields the protein CASSNRGALYGYTF. The chain uses TRBV7-9 and TRBJ1-2, with D perhaps matching TRBD1 (6 bases). The ends were cut back, 8 bases at V and 4 bases at J, with 17 bases in the middle. The CDR3 is made up of 14 amino acids. Germline V lookup: CDR1 SEHNR, CDR2 FQNEAQ (reference sequence).

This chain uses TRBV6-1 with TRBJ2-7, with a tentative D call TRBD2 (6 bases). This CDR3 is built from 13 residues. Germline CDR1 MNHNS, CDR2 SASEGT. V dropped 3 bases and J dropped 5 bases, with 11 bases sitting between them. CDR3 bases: TGTGCCAGCAGTGAGACTAGAGGTCACGAGCAGTACTTC. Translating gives CASSETRGHEQYF.

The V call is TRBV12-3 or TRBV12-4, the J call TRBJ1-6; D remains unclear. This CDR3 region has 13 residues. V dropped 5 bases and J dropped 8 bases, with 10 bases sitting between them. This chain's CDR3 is CASSTVQDSPLHF. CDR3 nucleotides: TGTGCCAGCAGTACGGTCCAGGATTCACCCCTCCACTTT.

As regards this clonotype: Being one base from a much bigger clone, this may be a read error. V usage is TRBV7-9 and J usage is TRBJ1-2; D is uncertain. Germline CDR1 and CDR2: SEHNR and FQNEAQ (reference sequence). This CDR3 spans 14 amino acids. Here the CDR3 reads CACSLEEGVYGYTF. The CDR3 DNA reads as TGTGCCTGCAGCTTAGAGGAGGGCGTATATGGCTACACCTTC.

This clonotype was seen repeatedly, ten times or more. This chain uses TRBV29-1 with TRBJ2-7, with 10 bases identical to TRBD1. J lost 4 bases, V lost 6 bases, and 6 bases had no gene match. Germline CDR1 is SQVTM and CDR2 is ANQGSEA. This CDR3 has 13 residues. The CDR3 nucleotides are TGCAGCGTCCTGACAGGGGGCAGGTACGAGCAGTACTTC. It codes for CSVLTGGRYEQYF.

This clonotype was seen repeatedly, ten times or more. The CDR3 region is CASSPSEGAASGELFF. In DNA form, the CDR3 reads TGTGCCAGCAGCCCTTCGGAGGGGGCCGCTTCCGGGGAGCTGTTTTTT. This chain links TRBV6-5 with TRBJ2-2; weak D call: TRBD1 (7 bases). Trimming removed 6 bases from V and 6 bases from J, with 20 bases in between. CDR3 size: 16 residues. Germline lookup yields CDR1 MNHEY and CDR2 SVGAGI.

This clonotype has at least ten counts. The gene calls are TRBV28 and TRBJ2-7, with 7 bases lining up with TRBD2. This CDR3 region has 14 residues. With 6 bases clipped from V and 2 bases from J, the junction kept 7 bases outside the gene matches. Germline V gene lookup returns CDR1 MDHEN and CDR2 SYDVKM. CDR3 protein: CASSLGGSTYEQYF. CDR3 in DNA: TGTGCCAGCAGCTTGGGGGGGAGCACCTACGAGCAGTACTTC.

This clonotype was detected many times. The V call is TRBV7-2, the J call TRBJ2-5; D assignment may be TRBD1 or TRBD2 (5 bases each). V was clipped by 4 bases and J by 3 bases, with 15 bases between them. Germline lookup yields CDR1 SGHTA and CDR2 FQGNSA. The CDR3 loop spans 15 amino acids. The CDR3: CASSSPGGGKETQYF. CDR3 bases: TGTGCCAGCAGCTCGCCAGGTGGGGGAAAAGAGACCCAGTACTTC.

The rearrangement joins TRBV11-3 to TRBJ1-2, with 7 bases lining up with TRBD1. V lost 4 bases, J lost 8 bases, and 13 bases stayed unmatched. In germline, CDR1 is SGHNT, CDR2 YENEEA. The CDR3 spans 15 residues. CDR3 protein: CASSWLQGSPEGYTF. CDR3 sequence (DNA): TGTGCCAGCAGCTGGCTACAGGGGTCCCCGGAAGGCTACACCTTC.

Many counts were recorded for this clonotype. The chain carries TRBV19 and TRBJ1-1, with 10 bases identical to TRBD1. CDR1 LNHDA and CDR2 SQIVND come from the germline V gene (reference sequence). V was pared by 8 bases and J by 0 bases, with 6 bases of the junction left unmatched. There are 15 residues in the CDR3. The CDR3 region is CASSGTGALNTEAFF. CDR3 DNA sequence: TGTGCCAGTTCCGGGACAGGGGCCCTGAACACTGAAGCTTTCTTT. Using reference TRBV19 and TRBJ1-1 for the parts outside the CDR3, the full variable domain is DGGITQSPKYLFRKEGQNVTLSCEQNLNHDAMYWYRQDPGQGLRLIYYSQIVNDFQKGDIAEGYSVSREKKESFPLTVTSAQKNPTAFYLCASSGTGALNTEAFFGQGTRLTVV.

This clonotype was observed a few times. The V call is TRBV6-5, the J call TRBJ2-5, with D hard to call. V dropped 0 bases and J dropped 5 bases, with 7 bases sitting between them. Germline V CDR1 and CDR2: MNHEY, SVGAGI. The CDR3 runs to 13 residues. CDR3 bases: TGTGCCAGCAGTTACTCAGGGATGGAGACCCAGTACTTC. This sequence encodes CASSYSGMETQYF.